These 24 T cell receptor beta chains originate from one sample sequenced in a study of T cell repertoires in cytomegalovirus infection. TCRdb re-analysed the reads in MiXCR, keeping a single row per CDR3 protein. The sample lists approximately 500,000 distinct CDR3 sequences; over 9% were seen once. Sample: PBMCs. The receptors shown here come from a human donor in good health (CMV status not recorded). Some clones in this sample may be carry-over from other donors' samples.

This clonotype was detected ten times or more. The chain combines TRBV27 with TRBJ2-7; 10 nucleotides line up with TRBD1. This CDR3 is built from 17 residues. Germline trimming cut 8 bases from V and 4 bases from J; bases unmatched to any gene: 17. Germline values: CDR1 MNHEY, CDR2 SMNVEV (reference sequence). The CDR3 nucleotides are TGTGCCAGCTGGTTTTCAGGGGTACCGGGACAGGGGTACGAGCAGTACTTC. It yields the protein CASWFSGVPGQGYEQYF.

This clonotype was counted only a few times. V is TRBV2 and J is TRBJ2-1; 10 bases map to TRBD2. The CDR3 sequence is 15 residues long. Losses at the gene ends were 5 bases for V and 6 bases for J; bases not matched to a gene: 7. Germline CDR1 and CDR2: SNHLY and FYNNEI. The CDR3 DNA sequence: TGTGCCAGCAGTTTTAGCGGGGGGACCTCCAATGAGCAGTTCTTC. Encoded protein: CASSFSGGTSNEQFF.

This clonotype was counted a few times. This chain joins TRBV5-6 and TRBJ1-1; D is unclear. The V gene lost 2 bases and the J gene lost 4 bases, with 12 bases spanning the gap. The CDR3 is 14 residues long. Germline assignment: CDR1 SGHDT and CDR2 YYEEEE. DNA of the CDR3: TGTGCCAGCAGCTTTACCAGGTGGGCCACTGAAGCTTTCTTT. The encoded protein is CASSFTRWATEAFF.

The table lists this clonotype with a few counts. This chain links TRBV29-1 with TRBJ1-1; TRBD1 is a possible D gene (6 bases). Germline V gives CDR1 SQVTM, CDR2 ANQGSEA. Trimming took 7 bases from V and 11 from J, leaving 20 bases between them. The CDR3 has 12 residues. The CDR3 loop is CSGVDRAVEAFF. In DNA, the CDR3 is TGCAGCGGGGTGGACAGAGCGGTTGAGGCTTTCTTT.

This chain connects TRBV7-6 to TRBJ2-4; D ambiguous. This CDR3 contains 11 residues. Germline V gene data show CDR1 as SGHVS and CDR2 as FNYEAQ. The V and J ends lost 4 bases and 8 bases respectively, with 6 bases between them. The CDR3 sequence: CASSYGDIQYF. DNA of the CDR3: TGTGCCAGCAGCTATGGGGACATTCAGTACTTC.

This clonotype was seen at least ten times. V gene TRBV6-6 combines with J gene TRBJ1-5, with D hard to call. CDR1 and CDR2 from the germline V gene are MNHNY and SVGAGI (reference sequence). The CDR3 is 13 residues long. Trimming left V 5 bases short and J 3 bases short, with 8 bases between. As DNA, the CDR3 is TGTGCCAGCAGTGATCCCCTCAATCAGCCCCAGCATTTT. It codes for CASSDPLNQPQHF.

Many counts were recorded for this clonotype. The CDR3: CASSSNAGTSLKSVFF. In DNA, the CDR3 is TGTGCCAGCAGCTCGAACGCCGGGACTAGCTTAAAGTCGGTGTTCTTC. This rearrangement joins TRBV7-2 to TRBJ2-1; 9 bases are shared with TRBD2. This CDR3 spans 16 amino acids. Unmatched junction bases numbered 19, after V lost 4 bases and J lost 15 bases. Germline V gene sequence: CDR1 SGHTA, CDR2 FQGNSA.

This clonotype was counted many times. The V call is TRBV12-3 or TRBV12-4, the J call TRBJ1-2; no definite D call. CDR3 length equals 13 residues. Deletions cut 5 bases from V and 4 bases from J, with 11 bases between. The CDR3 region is CASSLTVAYGYTF. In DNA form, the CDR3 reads TGTGCCAGCAGTCTGACCGTTGCCTATGGCTACACCTTC.

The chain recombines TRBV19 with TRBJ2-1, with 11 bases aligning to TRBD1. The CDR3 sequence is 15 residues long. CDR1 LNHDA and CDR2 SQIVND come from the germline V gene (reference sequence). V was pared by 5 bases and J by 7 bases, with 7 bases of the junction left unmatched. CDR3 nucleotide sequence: TGTGCCAGTAGTCCCCGGACAGGGGGCGAGAATGAGCAGTTCTTC. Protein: CASSPRTGGENEQFF.

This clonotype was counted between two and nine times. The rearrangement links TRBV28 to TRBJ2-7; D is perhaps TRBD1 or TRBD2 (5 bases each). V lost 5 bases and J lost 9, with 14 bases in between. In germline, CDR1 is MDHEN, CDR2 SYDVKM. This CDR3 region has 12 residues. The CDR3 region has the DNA TGTGCCAGCAGTACAGGATGGGGGACGCAGTACTTC. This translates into CASSTGWGTQYF.

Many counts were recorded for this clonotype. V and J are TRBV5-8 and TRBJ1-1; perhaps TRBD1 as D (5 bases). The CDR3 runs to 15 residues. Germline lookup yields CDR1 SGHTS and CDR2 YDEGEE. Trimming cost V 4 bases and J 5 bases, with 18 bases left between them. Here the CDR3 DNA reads TGTGCCAGCAGCCGTTCATGGGGGGGTAGGACTGAAGCTTTCTTT. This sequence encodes CASSRSWGGRTEAFF.

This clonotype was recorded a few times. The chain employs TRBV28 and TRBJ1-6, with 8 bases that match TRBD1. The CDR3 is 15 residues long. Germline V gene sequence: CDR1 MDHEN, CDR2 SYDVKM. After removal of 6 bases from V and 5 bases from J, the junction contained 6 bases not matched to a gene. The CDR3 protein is CASSPGQGNNSPLHF. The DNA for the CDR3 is TGTGCCAGCAGCCCTGGACAGGGTAATAATTCACCCCTCCACTTT.

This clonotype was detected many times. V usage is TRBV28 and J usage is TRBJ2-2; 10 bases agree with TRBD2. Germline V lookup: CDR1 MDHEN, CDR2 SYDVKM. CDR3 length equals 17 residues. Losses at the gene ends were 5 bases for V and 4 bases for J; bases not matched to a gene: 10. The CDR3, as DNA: TGTGCCAGCAGTCTCCGACTAGCGGGCGGTATCACCGGGGAGCTGTTTTTT. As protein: CASSLRLAGGITGELFF.

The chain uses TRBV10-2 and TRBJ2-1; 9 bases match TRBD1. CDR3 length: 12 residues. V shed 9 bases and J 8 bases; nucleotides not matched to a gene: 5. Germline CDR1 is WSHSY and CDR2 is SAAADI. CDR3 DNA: TGCGCCAGTGTACAGGGGGCCCATGAGCAGTTCTTC. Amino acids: CASVQGAHEQFF.

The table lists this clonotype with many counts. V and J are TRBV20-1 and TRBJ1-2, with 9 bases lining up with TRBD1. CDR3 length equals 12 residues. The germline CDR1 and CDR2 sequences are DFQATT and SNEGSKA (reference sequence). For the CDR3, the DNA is TGCAGCGCAACAGGGGGCGTCTATGGCTACACCTTC. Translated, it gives CSATGGVYGYTF.

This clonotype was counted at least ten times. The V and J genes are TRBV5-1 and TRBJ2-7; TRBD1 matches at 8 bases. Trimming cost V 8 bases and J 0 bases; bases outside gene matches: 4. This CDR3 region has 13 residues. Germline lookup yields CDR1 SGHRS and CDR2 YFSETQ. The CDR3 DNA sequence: TGCGCCAGTTCACAGGGGGACTCCTACGAGCAGTACTTC. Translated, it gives CASSQGDSYEQYF.

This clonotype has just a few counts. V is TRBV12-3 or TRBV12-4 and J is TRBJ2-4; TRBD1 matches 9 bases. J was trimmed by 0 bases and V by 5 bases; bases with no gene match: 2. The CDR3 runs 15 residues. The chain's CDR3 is CASSMTGGAKNIQYF. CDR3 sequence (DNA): TGTGCCAGCAGTATGACAGGGGGAGCCAAAAACATTCAGTACTTC.

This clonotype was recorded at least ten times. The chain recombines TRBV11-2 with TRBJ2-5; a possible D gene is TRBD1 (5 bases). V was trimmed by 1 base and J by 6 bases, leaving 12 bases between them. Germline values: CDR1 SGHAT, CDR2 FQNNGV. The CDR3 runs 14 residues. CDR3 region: CASSLAGMGKTQYF. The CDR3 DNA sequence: TGTGCCAGCAGCTTAGCAGGGATGGGTAAGACCCAGTACTTC.

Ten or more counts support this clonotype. CDR3 residues: CASSLTGVNYGYTF. The CDR3 DNA is TGTGCCAGCAGCTTAACAGGAGTTAACTATGGCTACACCTTC. The genes are TRBV7-2 and TRBJ1-2; TRBD1 is a possible D gene (5 bases). This CDR3 has 14 amino acids. Germline V gene data show CDR1 as SGHTA and CDR2 as FQGNSA. V was shortened by 2 bases and J by 1 base, with 8 bases between the two germline ends. Combining the CDR3 with reference TRBV7-2 and TRBJ1-2 gives the whole variable domain GAGVSQSPSNKVTEKGKDVELRCDPISGHTALYWYRQSLGQGLEFLIYFQGNSAPDKSGLPSDRFSAERTGGSVSTLTIQRTQQEDSAVYLCASSLTGVNYGYTFGSGTRLTVV.

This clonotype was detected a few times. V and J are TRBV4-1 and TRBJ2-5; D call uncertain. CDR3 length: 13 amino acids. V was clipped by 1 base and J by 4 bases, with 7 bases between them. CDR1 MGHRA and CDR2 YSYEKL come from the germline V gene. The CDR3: CASSQAVVETQYF. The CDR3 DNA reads TGCGCCAGCAGCCAAGCAGTAGTAGAGACCCAGTACTTC.

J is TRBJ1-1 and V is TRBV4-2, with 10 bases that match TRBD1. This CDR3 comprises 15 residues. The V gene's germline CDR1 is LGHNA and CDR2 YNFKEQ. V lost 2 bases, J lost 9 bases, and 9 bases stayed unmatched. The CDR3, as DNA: TGTGCCAGCAGCCAACTCGGACAGGGGGAGGTGAAAGCTTTCTTT. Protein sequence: CASSQLGQGEVKAFF.

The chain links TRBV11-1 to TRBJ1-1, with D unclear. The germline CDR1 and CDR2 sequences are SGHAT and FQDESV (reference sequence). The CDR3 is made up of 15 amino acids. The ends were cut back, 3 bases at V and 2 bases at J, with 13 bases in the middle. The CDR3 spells CASSFGEAVNTEAFF. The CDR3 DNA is TGTGCCAGCAGCTTTGGGGAGGCGGTCAACACTGAAGCTTTCTTT.

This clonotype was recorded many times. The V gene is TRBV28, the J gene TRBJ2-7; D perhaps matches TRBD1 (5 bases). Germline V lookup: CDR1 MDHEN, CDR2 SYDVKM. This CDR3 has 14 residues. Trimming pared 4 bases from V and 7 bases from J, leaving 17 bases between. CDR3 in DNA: TGTGCCAGCAGTTCCCCTTCGAAGGGGTGGGAGCAGTACTTC. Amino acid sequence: CASSSPSKGWEQYF. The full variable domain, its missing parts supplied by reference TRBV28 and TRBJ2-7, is DVKVTQSSRYLVKRTGEKVFLECVQDMDHENMFWYRQDPGLGLRLIYFSYDVKMKEKGDIPEGYSVSREKKERFSLILESASTNQTSMYLCASSSPSKGWEQYFGPGTRLTVT.

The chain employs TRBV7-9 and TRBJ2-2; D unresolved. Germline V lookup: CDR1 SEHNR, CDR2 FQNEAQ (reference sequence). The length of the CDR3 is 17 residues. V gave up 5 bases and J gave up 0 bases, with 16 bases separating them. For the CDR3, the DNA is TGTGCCAGCAGCGCCTGGAATGACCTATCGAACACCGGGGAGCTGTTTTTT. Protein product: CASSAWNDLSNTGELFF.